The next 23 T cell receptor beta chains were all read from a single sample in a study of T cells after yellow fever vaccination. TCRdb re-called the 5' RACE reads with MiXCR, one entry per CDR3 protein. The data show 250,000 to 300,000 distinct CDR3 sequences, with around 5.3% seen just once and 2.5% to 4% held by the top ten. The sample consisted of CD4+ T cells sorted from PBMCs, taken on the day of the yellow fever booster vaccination. These receptors all stem from a man between 18 and 29 years old who received the YFV17D yellow fever vaccine.

V usage is TRBV3-1 and J usage is TRBJ1-2; 7 bases line up with TRBD1. The V and J ends lost 4 bases and 8 bases, in that order; junction bases with no gene match: 7. This CDR3 contains 13 residues. The germline V gene encodes CDR1 LGHDT and CDR2 YNNKEL (reference sequence). CDR3 DNA: TGTGCCAGCAGCCCGACAGGGTGGTACGGCTACACCTTC. Translated: CASSPTGWYGYTF.

This clonotype was seen repeatedly, ten times or more. The chain uses TRBV5-1 and TRBJ2-5; 10 nucleotides agree with TRBD2. Germline V gene data show CDR1 as SGHRS and CDR2 as YFSETQ. The trim removed 4 bases at V and 2 bases at J, leaving 5 bases unmatched. The CDR3 totals 15 residues. The CDR3 spells CASSASGGKQETQYF. The CDR3 coding sequence is TGCGCCAGCAGCGCTAGCGGGGGAAAACAAGAGACCCAGTACTTC.

The table lists this clonotype with many counts. The chain joins TRBV7-6 to TRBJ2-3; D gene unclear. This CDR3 comprises 14 residues. CDR1 is SGHVS and CDR2 is FNYEAQ in the germline V gene. The V end was cut by 1 base, the J end by 5 bases, with 10 bases between. The DNA for the CDR3 is TGTGCCAGCAGCTTAGGGGCTAGTCAAGATACGCAGTATTTT. It specifies CASSLGASQDTQYF.

V gene TRBV4-1 combines with J gene TRBJ2-1, with a possible D match to TRBD2 (6 bases). CDR1 MGHRA and CDR2 YSYEKL come from the germline V gene. Trimming took off 3 bases at V and 5 bases at J, with 17 bases between the two ends. This CDR3 comprises 16 residues. In DNA, the CDR3 is TGCGCCAGCAGCCAGGCTGGAGGGGTTCCTGACAATGAGCAGTTCTTC. Amino acids: CASSQAGGVPDNEQFF.

The chain employs TRBV30 and TRBJ2-1; maybe TRBD2 (6 bases). CDR3 length: 11 amino acids. Germline-derived CDR1 and CDR2 are GTSNPN and SVGIG (reference sequence). V was clipped by 8 bases and J by 2 bases, with 7 bases between them. CDR3 protein: CAGGTYNEQFF. CDR3 bases: TGTGCCGGGGGGACCTACAATGAGCAGTTCTTC.

This clonotype was recorded at least ten times. The gene calls are TRBV15 and TRBJ2-2; 8 nucleotides match TRBD1. With V trimmed by 6 bases and J by 6 bases, 6 bases remained unmatched. The CDR3 contains 14 residues. Germline CDR1 LNHNV, CDR2 YYDKDF (reference sequence). This CDR3 reads CATRKDRAAGELFF. CDR3 bases: TGTGCCACCAGGAAGGACAGGGCGGCCGGGGAGCTGTTTTTT.

This chain connects TRBV24-1 to TRBJ1-1; tentatively, D is TRBD1 (5 bases). From germline, CDR1 is KGHDR and CDR2 SFDVKD. The V end was cut by 5 bases, the J end by 11 bases, with 11 bases between. The CDR3 spans 11 residues. The CDR3 sequence is CATSGREGAFF. The DNA of the CDR3 is TGTGCCACCAGTGGCAGGGAGGGGGCTTTCTTT.

This clonotype was observed many times. V and J are TRBV5-1 and TRBJ2-7; possible D gene TRBD2, 6 bases. This CDR3 region has 13 residues. Trimming pared 8 bases from V and 0 bases from J, leaving 12 bases between. Germline V lookup: CDR1 SGHRS, CDR2 YFSETQ. CDR3 bases: TGCGCCAGTTACGACGGGAGCTCCTACGAGCAGTACTTC. Translation gives CASYDGSSYEQYF.

In its sample, this clonotype was seen many times. This sequence joins TRBV10-3 and TRBJ1-1; no clear D gene. The CDR3 length is 12 residues. Germline V CDR1 and CDR2: ENHRY, SYGVKD. Trimming removed 4 bases from V and 2 bases from J, with 5 bases in between. The CDR3 bases are TGTGCCATCAGTGGGGGAAACACTGAAGCTTTCTTT. This gives the protein CAISGGNTEAFF.

The chain joins TRBV14 to TRBJ2-3; no clear D gene. From germline, CDR1 is SGHDN and CDR2 FVKESK. Trimming shortened V by 1 base and J by 3 bases, and 5 bases separated the two germline ends. The CDR3 has 13 amino acids. This CDR3 reads CASSQGQTDTQYF. Here the CDR3 DNA reads TGTGCCAGCAGCCAAGGGCAGACAGATACGCAGTATTTT.

The chain recombines TRBV12-3 or TRBV12-4 with TRBJ1-1; D not certain. This CDR3 comprises 14 residues. The germline V and J ends were trimmed by 3 bases and 0 bases, with 8 bases remaining between them. The CDR3 spells CASSLSHMNTEAFF. DNA for the CDR3: TGTGCCAGCAGTTTGAGTCACATGAACACTGAAGCTTTCTTT.

This clonotype was seen only a few times. In nucleotides, the CDR3 is TGTGCCAGCAGTGACTCGACTAGCGGGGGGGATACGCAGTATTTT. Protein: CASSDSTSGGDTQYF. The rearrangement uses TRBV6-4 and TRBJ2-3; 13 nucleotides align to TRBD2. Germline V gives CDR1 MRHNA, CDR2 SNTAGT. Trimming took 0 bases from V and 6 from J; bases not matched to a gene: 0. CDR3 length: 15 amino acids.

This clonotype was seen ten or more times. The gene calls are TRBV4-3 and TRBJ2-5, with TRBD2 matching over 9 bases. The CDR3 is 18 residues long. With V trimmed by 4 bases and J by 4 bases, 16 bases remained unmatched. Germline V gene sequence: CDR1 LGHNA, CDR2 YSLEER. In DNA, the CDR3 is TGCGCCAGCAGCCGAGAGAGGGTGGCTAGCGGGGAGGGAGAGACCCAGTACTTC. This gives the protein CASSRERVASGEGETQYF.

The chain carries TRBV18 and TRBJ1-5; D not certain. This CDR3 comprises 13 residues. Per the germline V gene, CDR1 is KGHSH and CDR2 is LQKENI. V was clipped by 2 bases and J by 9 bases, with 11 bases between them. The CDR3 reads CASSPDPGRPQHF. The DNA for the CDR3 is TGTGCCAGCTCACCAGACCCCGGCCGGCCCCAGCATTTT.

CDR3 sequence reads: CASSLRDRGSGYNSPLHF. The CDR3 bases are TGTGCCAGCTCACTCCGGGACAGGGGTTCAGGGTATAATTCACCCCTCCACTTT. The chain couples TRBV18 to TRBJ1-6; 10 bases fit TRBD1. CDR3 length: 18 amino acids. The J segment lost 4 bases and the V segment lost 4 bases, leaving 10 bases of the junction unmatched. The germline V gene encodes CDR1 KGHSH and CDR2 LQKENI.

The rearrangement joins TRBV12-3 or TRBV12-4 to TRBJ2-3; 8 bases agree with TRBD1. The CDR3 is 12 amino acids. J gave up 10 bases and V 3 bases, and 3 bases lay outside the gene matches. CDR3 in amino acids: CASSLGGQAQYF. The CDR3 DNA follows: TGTGCCAGCAGTTTGGGGGGACAGGCGCAGTATTTT.

This chain connects TRBV7-2 to TRBJ1-6, with a possible D match to TRBD1 (6 bases). Germline-derived CDR1 and CDR2 are SGHTA and FQGNSA. V was clipped by 4 bases and J by 9 bases, with 10 bases between them. The length of the CDR3 is 13 residues. For the CDR3, the DNA is TGTGCCAGCAGCTCACAGGGTGGTTCACCCCTCCACTTT. Translation: CASSSQGGSPLHF.

This clonotype showed up many times. J is TRBJ1-2 and V is TRBV5-6; 8 bases are shared with TRBD1. V shed 5 bases and J 7 bases; nucleotides not matched to a gene: 7. In germline, CDR1 is SGHDT, CDR2 YYEEEE. The CDR3 covers 13 residues. In nucleotides, the CDR3 is TGTGCCAGCAGATCGGACAGGGTTTTTGGCTACACCTTC. Protein: CASRSDRVFGYTF. The full variable domain, its missing parts supplied by reference TRBV5-6 and TRBJ1-2, is DAGVTQSPTHLIKTRGQQVTLRCSPKSGHDTVSWYQQALGQGPQFIFQYYEEEERQRGNFPDRFSGHQFPNYSSELNVNALLLGDSALYLCASRSDRVFGYTFGSGTRLTVV.

This clonotype was detected many times. The V call is TRBV11-2, the J call TRBJ2-1, with D uncertain. This CDR3 has 14 residues. V gave up 3 bases and J gave up 10 bases, with 16 bases separating them. Germline V gene data show CDR1 as SGHAT and CDR2 as FQNNGV. The CDR3 loop is CASSFTAFEPEQFF. The DNA of the CDR3 is TGTGCCAGCAGCTTCACTGCTTTTGAACCCGAGCAGTTCTTC. Combining the CDR3 with reference TRBV11-2 and TRBJ2-1 gives the whole variable domain EAGVAQSPRYKIIEKRQSVAFWCNPISGHATLYWYQQILGQGPKLLIQFQNNGVVDDSQLPKDRFSAERLKGVDSTLKIQPAKLEDSAVYLCASSFTAFEPEQFFGPGTRLTVL.

Here the CDR3 reads CAISPATGVNTGELFF. CDR3 DNA: TGTGCCATCAGCCCCGCGACAGGGGTGAACACCGGGGAGCTGTTTTTT. The chain has TRBV10-3 and TRBJ2-2; 8 bases match TRBD1. V dropped 6 bases and J dropped 1; count of bases not matched to a gene: 7. CDR3 length: 16 amino acids. Germline CDR1 ENHRY, CDR2 SYGVKD.

The V gene is TRBV7-9, the J gene TRBJ1-5, with D possibly being TRBD1 (5 bases). The V gene lost 5 bases and the J gene lost 5 bases, with 10 bases spanning the gap. CDR3 length: 13 residues. The germline V gene has CDR1 SEHNR and CDR2 FQNEAQ (reference sequence). The CDR3 is CASSERGDQPQHF. The CDR3 nucleotides are TGTGCCAGCAGCGAGCGGGGGGATCAGCCCCAGCATTTT.

CDR3 in DNA: TGCGCCAGCAGTCGCCGGGACGGAGAAGAGACCCAGTACTTC. Translation: CASSRRDGEETQYF. The rearrangement joins TRBV5-1 to TRBJ2-5; D may match TRBD1 or TRBD2 (5 bases each). Between the trimmed V and J ends, which lost 5 bases and 3 bases, there was a span of 14 bases. The length of the CDR3 is 14 residues. Germline CDR1 SGHRS, CDR2 YFSETQ.

This clonotype was seen at least ten times. The chain joins TRBV10-3 to TRBJ2-5; D tentatively fits TRBD1 or TRBD2 (6 bases each). V was cut by 11 bases and J by 5 bases, with 18 bases left in between. The germline gives CDR1 ENHRY, CDR2 SYGVKD. The CDR3 totals 13 residues. The CDR3 sequence is CAARRGLSETQYF. The CDR3 coding sequence is TGTGCCGCCCGCAGGGGACTCTCCGAGACCCAGTACTTC.